Following are 11 T cell receptor beta chains from one sample sequenced in a study of T cells in Graves' hyperthyroidism and ophthalmopathy. RNA transcripts gave rise to amplified TCR beta CDR3 regions. The HTBI primer set was used in a first-round RT-PCR of the TCR CDR3. Each CDR3 protein gets one entry after TCRdb re-called the multiplex PCR reads with MiXCR. The table has roughly 380,000 distinct CDR3 sequences, approximately 15% seen once; the top ten hold 9.5% to 12%. Specimen: blood. These TCRs come from a woman in her fifties or sixties with Graves' hyperthyroidism.

The sample holds many counts of this clonotype. This chain connects TRBV5-1 to TRBJ2-2, with D possibly matching TRBD2 (6 bases). Germline V gives CDR1 SGHRS, CDR2 YFSETQ. The CDR3 length is 16 residues. Trimming removed 0 bases from V and 6 bases from J, with 15 bases in between. DNA for the CDR3: TGCGCCAGCAGCTTGGCTGTCTCGCGGGATCCCGGGGAGCTGTTTTTT. It is translated as CASSLAVSRDPGELFF.

This clonotype was counted between two and nine times. The chain uses TRBV24-1 and TRBJ2-7; possibly TRBD1 for D (6 bases). Trimming removed 9 bases from V and 4 bases from J, with 18 bases in between. The CDR3 spans 14 residues. Germline V CDR1 and CDR2: KGHDR, SFDVKD. The chain's CDR3 is CATAGSQGPYEQYF. For the CDR3, the DNA is TGTGCCACCGCAGGATCTCAGGGGCCATACGAGCAGTACTTC.

This clonotype was found a few times. V and J are TRBV19 and TRBJ2-1; 8 bases agree with TRBD1. Losses at the gene ends were 10 bases for V and 1 base for J; bases not matched to a gene: 9. CDR1 and CDR2 (germline): LNHDA, SQIVND (reference sequence). CDR3 size: 15 residues. CDR3 nucleotides: TGTGCCACTCCGACAGGGGTCCATTCCTACAATGAGCAGTTCTTC. Its translation is CATPTGVHSYNEQFF.

The chain employs TRBV6-2 or TRBV6-3 and TRBJ1-1; TRBD1 might be the D (5 bases). From germline, CDR1 is MNHEY and CDR2 SVGEGT. The CDR3 is made up of 16 amino acids. Trimming took off 7 bases at V and 3 bases at J, with 21 bases between the two ends. The CDR3 sequence: CASTKSGLGVDTEAFF. Here the CDR3 DNA reads TGTGCCAGCACCAAAAGCGGGTTGGGGGTGGACACTGAAGCTTTCTTT.

The V and J genes are TRBV5-1 and TRBJ2-5; D gene unclear. Trimming shortened V by 3 bases and J by 1 base, and 1 base separated the two germline ends. The germline V gene has CDR1 SGHRS and CDR2 YFSETQ. This CDR3 is built from 11 residues. The CDR3 DNA follows: TGCGCCAGCAGCTGCCAAGAGACCCAGTACTTC. Its protein is CASSCQETQYF.

For this clonotype: This CDR3 fails to terminate in the conserved phenylalanine or tryptophan, so it likely reflects a read error. CDR3 DNA: TGTGCCAGCAACCGACTAGCGACCCACAATGAGCAGTTCCTC. Amino acid sequence: CASNRLATHNEQFL. The chain combines TRBV6-1 with TRBJ2-1, with 8 bases matching TRBD2. This CDR3 region has 14 residues. J was trimmed by 5 bases and V by 7 bases; bases with no gene match: 7. The germline CDR1 and CDR2 sequences are MNHNS and SASEGT.

This clonotype has ten or more counts. V and J are TRBV5-1 and TRBJ1-5; TRBD1 matches at 7 bases. After removal of 7 bases from V and 4 bases from J, the junction contained 8 bases not matched to a gene. The CDR3 contains 14 residues. Germline assignment: CDR1 SGHRS and CDR2 YFSETQ. The CDR3 DNA reads as TGCGCCAGCTTAAACCAGGGGGGAAATCAGCCCCAGCATTTT. This translates into CASLNQGGNQPQHF.

This clonotype has ten or more counts. This chain uses TRBV11-2 with TRBJ2-7, with unresolved D. Trimming removed 5 bases at V and 3 bases at J, with 23 bases between. The CDR3 has 17 amino acids. Germline CDR1 SGHAT, CDR2 FQNNGV. The CDR3 loop reads CASSPIRSSSSRYEQYF. For the CDR3, the DNA is TGTGCCAGCAGCCCGATCCGGAGCAGTTCCTCGCGCTACGAGCAGTACTTC.

The rearrangement links TRBV18 to TRBJ2-1; 10 bases agree with TRBD2. Germline loops: CDR1 KGHSH, CDR2 LQKENI. The CDR3 spans 16 residues. J lost 6 bases, V lost 1 base, and 6 bases had no gene match. As DNA, the CDR3 is TGTGCCAGCTCACCACGAAGCGGGAGGGCCTTCAATGAGCAGTTCTTC. The encoded protein is CASSPRSGRAFNEQFF. The whole variable domain, filled in from reference TRBV18 and TRBJ2-1, reads NAGVMQNPRHLVRRRGQEARLRCSPMKGHSHVYWYRQLPEEGLKFMVYLQKENIIDESGMPKERFSAEFPKEGPSILRIQQVVRGDSAAYFCASSPRSGRAFNEQFFGPGTRLTVL.

The V gene is TRBV4-2, the J gene TRBJ2-5; 7 bases fit TRBD2. V lost 3 bases to trimming and J lost 1 base; unmatched junction nucleotides: 5. The CDR3 extends over 15 amino acids. Germline V CDR1 and CDR2: LGHNA, YNFKEQ. The CDR3 region has the DNA TGTGCCAGCAGCCATATACTAGCGAGCCAAGAGACCCAGTACTTC. Residues: CASSHILASQETQYF.

The gene calls are TRBV9 and TRBJ2-2; possible D gene TRBD2, 7 bases. Germline V gene sequence: CDR1 SGDLS, CDR2 YYNGEE. Trimming took off 0 bases at V and 3 bases at J, with 9 bases between the two ends. The CDR3 extends over 15 amino acids. The CDR3, as DNA: TGTGCCAGCAGCGTAGGGGGGGGCTACACCGGGGAGCTGTTTTTT. It translates to CASSVGGGYTGELFF. The full variable domain, in which reference TRBV9 and TRBJ2-2 provide the parts outside the CDR3, is DSGVTQTPKHLITATGQRVTLRCSPRSGDLSVYWYQQSLDQGLQFLIQYYNGEERAKGNILERFSAQQFPDLHSELNLSSLELGDSALYFCASSVGGGYTGELFFGEGSRLTVL.